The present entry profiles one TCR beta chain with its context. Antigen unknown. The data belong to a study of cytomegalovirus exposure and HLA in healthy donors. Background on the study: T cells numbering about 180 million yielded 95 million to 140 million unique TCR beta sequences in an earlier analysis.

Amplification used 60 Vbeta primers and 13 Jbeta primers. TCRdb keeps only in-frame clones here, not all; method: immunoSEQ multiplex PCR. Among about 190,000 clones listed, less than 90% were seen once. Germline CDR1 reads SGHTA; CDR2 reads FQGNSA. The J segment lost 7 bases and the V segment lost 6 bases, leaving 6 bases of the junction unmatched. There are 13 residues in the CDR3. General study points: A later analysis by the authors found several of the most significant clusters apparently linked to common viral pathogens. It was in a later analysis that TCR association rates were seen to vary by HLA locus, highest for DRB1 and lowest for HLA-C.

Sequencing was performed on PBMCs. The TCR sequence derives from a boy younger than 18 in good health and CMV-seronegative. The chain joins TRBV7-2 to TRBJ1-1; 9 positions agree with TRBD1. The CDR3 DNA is TGTGCCAGCAGGAAAGGACAGGGGAATGAAGCTTTCTTT. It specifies CASRKGQGNEAFF.